This T cell receptor (beta chain) is from a study of spatial heterogeneity in lung cancer. Study in general: Raw reads contained each unique TCR and UMI combination more than ten times on average.

Time point noted: sample taken at primary tumor resection. In each case, whole RNA from tumor, nontumor lung or frozen PBMC was sequenced unsorted. This clonotype has a count of ten or more. Each TCR cDNA molecule bore a unique molecular identifier. One entry per CDR3 protein, called by TCRdb with MiXCR from the 5' RACE reads. The sample has more than 35,000 distinct CDR3 sequences; 5.2% are singletons. V shed 0 bases and J shed 7 bases, with 14 bases lying between them. This CDR3 spans 14 amino acids. Germline CDR1 SGHRS, CDR2 YFSETQ. V gene TRBV5-1 combines with J gene TRBJ2-7; TRBD1 might be the D (6 bases). The receptor was derived from a female donor with early-stage non-small cell lung cancer. This specimen consisted of PBMCs, obtained at surgery. The CDR3 bases are TGCGCCAGCAGCTTGGCCGGACAGAGACGAGAGCAGTACTTC. Protein sequence: CASSLAGQRREQYF.